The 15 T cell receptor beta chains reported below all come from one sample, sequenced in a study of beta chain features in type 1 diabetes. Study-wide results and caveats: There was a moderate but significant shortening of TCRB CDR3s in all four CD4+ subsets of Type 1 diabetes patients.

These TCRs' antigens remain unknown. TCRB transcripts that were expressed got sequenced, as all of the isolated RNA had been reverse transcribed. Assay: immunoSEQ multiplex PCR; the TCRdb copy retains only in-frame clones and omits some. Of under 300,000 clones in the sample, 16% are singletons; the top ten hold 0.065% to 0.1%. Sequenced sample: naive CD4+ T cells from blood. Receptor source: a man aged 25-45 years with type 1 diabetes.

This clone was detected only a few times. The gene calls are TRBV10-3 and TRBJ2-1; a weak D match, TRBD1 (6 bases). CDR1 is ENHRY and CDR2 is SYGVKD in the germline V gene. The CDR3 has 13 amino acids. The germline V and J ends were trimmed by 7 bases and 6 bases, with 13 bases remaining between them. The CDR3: CAINKQGLNEQFF. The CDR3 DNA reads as TGTGCCATCAACAAACAGGGTCTCAATGAGCAGTTCTTC.

CDR3 in amino acids: CASSMAGGVDTQYF. The CDR3 DNA reads TGTGCCAGCAGCATGGCAGGGGGCGTGGATACGCAGTATTTT. The chain is built from TRBV13 and TRBJ2-3; 8 positions match TRBD1. The CDR3 runs 14 residues. Germline V gene data show CDR1 as PRHDT and CDR2 as FYEKMQ (reference sequence). V dropped 5 bases and J dropped 6; count of bases not matched to a gene: 7. The full variable domain, rest sourced from reference TRBV13 and TRBJ2-3, is AAGVIQSPRHLIKEKRETATLKCYPIPRHDTVYWYQQGPGQDPQFLISFYEKMQSDKGSIPDRFSAQQFSDYHSELNMSSLELGDSALYFCASSMAGGVDTQYFGPGTRLTVL.

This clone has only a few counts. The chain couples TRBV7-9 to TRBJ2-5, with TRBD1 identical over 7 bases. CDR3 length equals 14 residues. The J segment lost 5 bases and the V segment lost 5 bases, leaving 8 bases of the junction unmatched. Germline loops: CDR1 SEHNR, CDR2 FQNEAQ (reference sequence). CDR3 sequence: CASSPETGIETQYF. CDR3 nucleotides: TGTGCCAGCAGCCCTGAGACAGGGATTGAGACCCAGTACTTC.

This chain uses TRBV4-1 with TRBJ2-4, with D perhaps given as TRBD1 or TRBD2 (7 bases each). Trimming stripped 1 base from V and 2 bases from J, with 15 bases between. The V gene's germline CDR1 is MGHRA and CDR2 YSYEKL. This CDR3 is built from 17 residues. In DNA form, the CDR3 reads TGCGCCAGCAGCCAAGTGGCCAGGGGGGGTTCCAAAAACATTCAGTACTTC. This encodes CASSQVARGGSKNIQYF.

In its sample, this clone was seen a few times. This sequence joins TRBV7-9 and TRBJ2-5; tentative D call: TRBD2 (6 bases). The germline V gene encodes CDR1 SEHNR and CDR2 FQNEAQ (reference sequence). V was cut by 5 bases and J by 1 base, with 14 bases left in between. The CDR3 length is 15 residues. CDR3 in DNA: TGTGCCAGCAGCCCCCTTCGGGGGAGCCAAGAGACCCAGTACTTC. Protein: CASSPLRGSQETQYF.

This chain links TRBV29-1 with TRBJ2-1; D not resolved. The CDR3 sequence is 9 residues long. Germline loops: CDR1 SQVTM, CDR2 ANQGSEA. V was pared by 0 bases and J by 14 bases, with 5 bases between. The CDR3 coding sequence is TGCAGCGTTGAAGATGGGGAGTTCTTC. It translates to CSVEDGEFF.

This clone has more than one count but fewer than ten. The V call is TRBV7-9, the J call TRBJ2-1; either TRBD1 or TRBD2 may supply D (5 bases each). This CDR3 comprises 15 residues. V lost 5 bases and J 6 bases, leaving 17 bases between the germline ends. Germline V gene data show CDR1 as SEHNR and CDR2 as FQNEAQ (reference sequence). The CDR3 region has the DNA TGTGCCAGCAGCGGGATGTCGGGACCCGCCAATGAGCAGTTCTTC. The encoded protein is CASSGMSGPANEQFF.

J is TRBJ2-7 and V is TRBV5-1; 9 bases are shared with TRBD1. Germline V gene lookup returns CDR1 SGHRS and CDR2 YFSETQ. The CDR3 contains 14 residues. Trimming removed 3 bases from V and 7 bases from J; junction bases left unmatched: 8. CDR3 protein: CASSWGQGVKEQYF. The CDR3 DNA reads TGCGCCAGCAGCTGGGGACAGGGAGTGAAGGAGCAGTACTTC.

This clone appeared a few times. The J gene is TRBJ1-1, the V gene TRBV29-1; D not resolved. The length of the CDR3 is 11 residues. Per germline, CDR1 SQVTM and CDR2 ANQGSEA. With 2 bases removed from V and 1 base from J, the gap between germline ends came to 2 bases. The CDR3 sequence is CSVEQNTEAFF. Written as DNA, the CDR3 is TGCAGCGTTGAACAGAACACTGAAGCTTTCTTT.

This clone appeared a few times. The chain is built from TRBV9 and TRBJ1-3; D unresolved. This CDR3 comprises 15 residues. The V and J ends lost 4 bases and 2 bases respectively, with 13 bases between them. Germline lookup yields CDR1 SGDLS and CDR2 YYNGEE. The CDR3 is CASSPSGGTGNTIYF. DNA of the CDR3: TGTGCCAGCAGCCCCTCGGGAGGGACTGGAAACACCATATATTTT.

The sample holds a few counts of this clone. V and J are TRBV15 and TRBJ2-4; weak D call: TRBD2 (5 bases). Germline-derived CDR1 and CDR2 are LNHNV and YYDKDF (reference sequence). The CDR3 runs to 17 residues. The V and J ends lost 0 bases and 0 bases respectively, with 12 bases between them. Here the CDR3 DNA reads TGTGCCACCAGCAGAGATAGCGCAGGACTAGCCAAAAACATTCAGTACTTC. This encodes CATSRDSAGLAKNIQYF.

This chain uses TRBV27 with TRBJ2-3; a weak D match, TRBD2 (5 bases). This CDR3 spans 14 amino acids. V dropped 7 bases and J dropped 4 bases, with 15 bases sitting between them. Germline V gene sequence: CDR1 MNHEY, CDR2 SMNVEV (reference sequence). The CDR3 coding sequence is TGTGCCAGCACTTTTCACGGGAAAGCAGATACGCAGTATTTT. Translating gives CASTFHGKADTQYF.

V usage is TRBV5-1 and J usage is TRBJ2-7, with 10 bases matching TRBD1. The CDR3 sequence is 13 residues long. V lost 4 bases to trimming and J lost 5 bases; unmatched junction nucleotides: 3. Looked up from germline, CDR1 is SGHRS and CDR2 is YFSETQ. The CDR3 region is CASSGTGDHEQYF. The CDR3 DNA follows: TGCGCCAGCAGCGGGACAGGGGACCACGAGCAGTACTTC.

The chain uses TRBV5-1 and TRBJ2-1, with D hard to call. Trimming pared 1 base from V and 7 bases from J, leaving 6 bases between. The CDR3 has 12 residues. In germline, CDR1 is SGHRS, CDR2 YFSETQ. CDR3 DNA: TGCGCCAGCAGCTTGTTAGGGAATGAGCAGTTCTTC. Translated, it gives CASSLLGNEQFF.

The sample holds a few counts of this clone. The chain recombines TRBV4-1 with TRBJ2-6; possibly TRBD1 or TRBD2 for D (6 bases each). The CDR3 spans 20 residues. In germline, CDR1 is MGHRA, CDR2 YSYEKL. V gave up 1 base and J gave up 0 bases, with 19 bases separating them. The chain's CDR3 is CASSQVLGGTPYSGANVLTF. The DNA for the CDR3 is TGCGCCAGCAGCCAAGTCCTTGGGGGGACACCTTACTCTGGGGCCAACGTCCTGACTTTC.